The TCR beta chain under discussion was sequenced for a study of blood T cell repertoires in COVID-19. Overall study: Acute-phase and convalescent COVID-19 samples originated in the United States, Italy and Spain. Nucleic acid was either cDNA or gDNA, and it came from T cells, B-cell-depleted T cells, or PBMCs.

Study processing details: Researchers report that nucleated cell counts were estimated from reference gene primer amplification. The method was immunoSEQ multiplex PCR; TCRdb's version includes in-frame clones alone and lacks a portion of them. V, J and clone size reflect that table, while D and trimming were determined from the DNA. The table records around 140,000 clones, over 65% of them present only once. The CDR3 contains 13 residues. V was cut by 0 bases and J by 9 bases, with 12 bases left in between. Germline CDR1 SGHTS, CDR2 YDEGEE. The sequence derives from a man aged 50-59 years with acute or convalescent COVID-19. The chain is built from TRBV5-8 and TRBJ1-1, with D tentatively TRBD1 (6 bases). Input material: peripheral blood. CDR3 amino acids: CASSLAWTAKAFF. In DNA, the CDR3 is TGTGCCAGCAGCTTGGCCTGGACAGCTAAAGCTTTCTTT.